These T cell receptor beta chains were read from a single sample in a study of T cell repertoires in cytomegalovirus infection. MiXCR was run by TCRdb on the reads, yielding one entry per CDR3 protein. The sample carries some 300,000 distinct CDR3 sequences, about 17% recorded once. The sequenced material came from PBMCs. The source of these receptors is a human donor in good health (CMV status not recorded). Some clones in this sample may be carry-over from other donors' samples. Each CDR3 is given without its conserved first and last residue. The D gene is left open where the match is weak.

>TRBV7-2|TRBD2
ASSSAGPGYEQY
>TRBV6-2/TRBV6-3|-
ASRLGAGSGANVLT
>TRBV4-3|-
ASSQDPMGTADMQY
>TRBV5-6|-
ASSLEQNTGELF
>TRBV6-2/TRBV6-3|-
ASRVRPPGPYEQY
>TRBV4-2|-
ASSRGFGGNQPQH
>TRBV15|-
ATSRESAPANYGYT
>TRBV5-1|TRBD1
ASRPGTQGLNSPLH
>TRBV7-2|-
ASSTGRGDYGYT
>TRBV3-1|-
ASSQDTGSNIQY
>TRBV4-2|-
ASSQEEGAQETQY
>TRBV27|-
ASSSPSGEQF
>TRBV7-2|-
ASSRLMGSYNEQF
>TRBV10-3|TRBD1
ATLGQGSSYEQY
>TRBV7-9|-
ASSHDWNQPQH
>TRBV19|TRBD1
ASSSWTGVNTGELF
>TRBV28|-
ASSPRIGGRTNTGELF
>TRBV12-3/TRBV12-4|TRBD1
ASRGQLYQPQH
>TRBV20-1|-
SARDQEEPDYEQY
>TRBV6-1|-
ASKFKLEGETYEQY
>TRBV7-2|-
ASSFYGANVLT
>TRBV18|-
ASSPGQASYEQY
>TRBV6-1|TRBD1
ASRSPDRADYGYT
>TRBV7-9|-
ASGGVLPYNEQF
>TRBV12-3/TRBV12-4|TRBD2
ASSRAGAGGEQF
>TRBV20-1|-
SARDGQISSYNEQF
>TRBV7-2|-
ASSTRLTGPADTQY
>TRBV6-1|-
ASSLDWGGTDTQY
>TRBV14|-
ASGQREGDNEQF
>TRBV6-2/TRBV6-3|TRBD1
ASRGDRGLRTEAF
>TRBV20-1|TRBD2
SARGGLGSGDEQF
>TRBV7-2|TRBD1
ASSSQGGNTEAF
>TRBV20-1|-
SARGASSNQPQH
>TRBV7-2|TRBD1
ASSLVFAFGQGFYEQY
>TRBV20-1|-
SAREGMERLSNQPQH
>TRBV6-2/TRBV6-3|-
ASSAGGWSTEAF
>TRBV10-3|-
AIRDSKVTGELF